The source of this TCR beta chain is a study of Ad26.COV2.S vaccination and SARS-CoV-2 variants. Study-wide results and limits: Total T cell responses may have been underestimated by the TCR breadth and depth analyses. Reportedly, after vaccination the spike-specific CD8+ and CD4+ T cell responses displayed substantial breadth.

Profiling relied on immunoSEQ multiplex PCR, and the TCRdb table lists in-frame clones only, not all of them. The data hold around 270,000 clones, with around 90% observed a single time. This sample's treatment: 15 to 20 received Ad26.COV2.S at low or high dose, single or two shots; five or six received placebo; per-sample allocation not given. All samples were drawn on day 63, counting from the first vaccine or placebo injection. The V gene's germline CDR1 is SGHTA and CDR2 FQGTGA. CDR3 length: 15 amino acids. Unmatched junction bases numbered 8, after V lost 4 bases and J lost 6 bases. This clone was seen just once. Its antigen remains unidentified.

The specimen was peripheral blood, collected in a trial of Ad26.COV2.S vaccine versus placebo. The chain employs TRBV7-3 and TRBJ2-1; 8 bases line up with TRBD2. The source is a person between 18 and 60 years old who received the Ad26.COV2.S COVID-19 vaccine or a placebo. The CDR3 nucleotides read TGTGCCAGCAGCTCCTTAGCGGGGATTGGCAATGAGCAGTTCTTC. Its protein product is CASSSLAGIGNEQFF.